Sequencing of this T cell receptor beta chain was carried out in a study of blood T cell repertoires in COVID-19. At the level of the study: Both acute and convalescent COVID-19 samples were obtained from the United States, Italy and Spain. T cells, B-cell-depleted T cells, or PBMCs provided the cDNA or gDNA that served as material.

Here immunoSEQ multiplex PCR was the method, and the copy in TCRdb shows in-frame clones only, minus some. The table lists around 290,000 clones, around 88% of them singletons. Seattle researchers signed up patients amid active infection and tracked them longitudinally. The clonotype comes from a woman between 65 and 79 years old with COVID-19, enrolled during active disease. Sequenced sample: peripheral blood.

CDR3 sequence (DNA): TGCAGTGCTAGTGTGGCGGACTACAATGAGCAGTTCTTC. Translation gives CSASVADYNEQFF. The chain employs TRBV20-1 and TRBJ2-1; D unresolved. V was pared by 3 bases and J by 3 bases, with 9 bases between. The CDR3 covers 13 residues. Per germline, CDR1 DFQATT and CDR2 SNEGSKA (reference sequence).